A selection of T cell receptor beta chains follows, all from one sample in a study of blood T cell repertoires in COVID-19. TCRdb keeps only in-frame clones here, not all; method: immunoSEQ multiplex PCR. The profile shows around 200,000 clones, about 86% of them singletons. The material sequenced was peripheral blood. Receptors originate from a man aged 45-60 years with active or convalescent COVID-19. Both conserved end residues are part of each CDR3. The order of the fields is clone size, CDR3 length, J gene, V gene, D gene, CDR3 protein, CDR3 DNA. D genes are given only for firm matches. Not all rows give a size; the values are once, few, many and, for expanded clones, a class.

clone_size: .
cdr3_length: 15
j_call: TRBJ2-7
v_call: TRBV7-2
d_call: TRBD2
cdr3_aa: CASSRTSGALYEQYF
cdr3_nt: TGTGCCAGCAGTCGGACTAGCGGGGCCCTCTACGAGCAGTACTTC

clone_size: .
cdr3_length: 14
j_call: TRBJ1-2
v_call: TRBV18
d_call: .
cdr3_aa: CASSPGASDYGYTF
cdr3_nt: TGTGCCAGCTCACCGGGGGCTTCAGACTATGGCTACACCTTC

clone_size: .
cdr3_length: 14
j_call: TRBJ1-4
v_call: TRBV6-5
d_call: TRBD1
cdr3_aa: CASSYLTGGEKLFF
cdr3_nt: TGTGCCAGCAGTTACTTGACAGGGGGCGAAAAACTGTTTTTT

clone_size: .
cdr3_length: 15
j_call: TRBJ1-1
v_call: TRBV7-8
d_call: .
cdr3_aa: CASSLNPSGNTEAFF
cdr3_nt: TGTGCCAGCAGCTTAAATCCCAGCGGGAACACTGAAGCTTTCTTT

clone_size: .
cdr3_length: 16
j_call: TRBJ2-2
v_call: TRBV18
d_call: TRBD2
cdr3_aa: CASSPPGLAGIGELFF
cdr3_nt: TGTGCCAGCTCACCACCGGGGCTAGCGGGTATCGGGGAGCTGTTTTTT

clone_size: .
cdr3_length: 15
j_call: TRBJ1-2
v_call: TRBV3-1/TRBV3-2
d_call: .
cdr3_aa: CASSPTHRPNYGYTF
cdr3_nt: TGTGCCAGCAGCCCTACACACAGACCTAACTATGGCTACACCTTC

clone_size: .
cdr3_length: 16
j_call: TRBJ2-2
v_call: TRBV6-1
d_call: TRBD2
cdr3_aa: CASSVSASGYPGELFF
cdr3_nt: TGTGCCAGCAGTGTGTCGGCTAGCGGTTACCCCGGGGAGCTGTTTTTT

clone_size: few
cdr3_length: 13
j_call: TRBJ1-2
v_call: TRBV2
d_call: TRBD1
cdr3_aa: CASSETGQGSYTF
cdr3_nt: TGTGCCAGCAGTGAAACCGGACAGGGGAGCTACACCTTC

clone_size: .
cdr3_length: 14
j_call: TRBJ1-3
v_call: TRBV4-3
d_call: .
cdr3_aa: CASSQEDGGNTIYF
cdr3_nt: TGCGCCAGCAGCCAAGAAGACGGGGGAAACACCATATATTTT

clone_size: few
cdr3_length: 11
j_call: TRBJ2-7
v_call: TRBV6-5
d_call: .
cdr3_aa: CAAGRGYEQYF
cdr3_nt: TGTGCAGCGGGTCGAGGCTACGAGCAGTACTTC

clone_size: .
cdr3_length: 14
j_call: TRBJ1-1
v_call: TRBV6-5
d_call: TRBD1
cdr3_aa: CASSQQGIKTEAFF
cdr3_nt: TGTGCCAGCAGCCAACAGGGGATAAAGACTGAAGCTTTCTTT

clone_size: .
cdr3_length: 16
j_call: TRBJ2-2
v_call: TRBV7-2
d_call: TRBD2
cdr3_aa: CASSLVTSGGTGELFF
cdr3_nt: TGTGCCAGCAGCTTAGTTACTAGCGGGGGCACCGGGGAGCTGTTTTTT

clone_size: many
cdr3_length: 14
j_call: TRBJ1-2
v_call: TRBV6-5
d_call: .
cdr3_aa: CASIIDSPSGGYTF
cdr3_nt: TGTGCCAGCATCATTGACAGCCCTAGTGGGGGCTACACCTTC

clone_size: .
cdr3_length: 15
j_call: TRBJ2-7
v_call: TRBV27
d_call: TRBD2
cdr3_aa: CASSEAGLSSYEQYF
cdr3_nt: TGTGCCAGCAGCGAAGCGGGGCTAAGCTCCTACGAGCAGTACTTC

clone_size: .
cdr3_length: 13
j_call: TRBJ2-7
v_call: TRBV30
d_call: .
cdr3_aa: CAWSKQGGYEQYF
cdr3_nt: TGTGCCTGGAGTAAGCAGGGGGGCTACGAGCAGTACTTC

clone_size: .
cdr3_length: 15
j_call: TRBJ1-1
v_call: TRBV13
d_call: .
cdr3_aa: CASSPTGFLNTEAFF
cdr3_nt: TGTGCCAGCAGTCCCACCGGTTTCCTGAACACTGAAGCTTTCTTT

clone_size: .
cdr3_length: 15
j_call: TRBJ1-2
v_call: TRBV29-1
d_call: TRBD1
cdr3_aa: CSVGSLQQGNYGYTF
cdr3_nt: TGCAGCGTTGGAAGTCTTCAACAGGGGAACTATGGCTACACCTTC

clone_size: many
cdr3_length: 15
j_call: TRBJ1-2
v_call: TRBV2
d_call: TRBD1
cdr3_aa: CASSERDRATYGYTF
cdr3_nt: TGTGCCAGCAGTGAACGGGACAGGGCCACCTATGGCTACACCTTC

clone_size: few
cdr3_length: 14
j_call: TRBJ1-2
v_call: TRBV27
d_call: TRBD1
cdr3_aa: CASSLNRGQGPYTF
cdr3_nt: TGTGCCAGCAGTTTAAATCGGGGACAGGGCCCCTACACCTTC

clone_size: .
cdr3_length: 14
j_call: TRBJ2-2
v_call: TRBV16
d_call: .
cdr3_aa: CASSQSRGTGELFF
cdr3_nt: TGTGCCAGCAGCCAATCTCGGGGGACCGGGGAGCTGTTTTTT

clone_size: .
cdr3_length: 13
j_call: TRBJ1-5
v_call: TRBV30
d_call: .
cdr3_aa: CAWSPQGNQPQHF
cdr3_nt: TGTGCCTGGAGTCCGCAGGGCAATCAGCCCCAGCATTTT

clone_size: .
cdr3_length: 13
j_call: TRBJ2-1
v_call: TRBV3-1/TRBV3-2
d_call: .
cdr3_aa: CASSQEQPGEQFF
cdr3_nt: TGTGCCAGCAGCCAAGAGCAGCCGGGTGAGCAGTTCTTC

clone_size: .
cdr3_length: 15
j_call: TRBJ1-5
v_call: TRBV6-5
d_call: TRBD1
cdr3_aa: CASSQFAGGEQPQHF
cdr3_nt: TGTGCCAGCTCTCAGTTTGCAGGGGGCGAGCAGCCCCAGCATTTT

clone_size: .
cdr3_length: 14
j_call: TRBJ1-1
v_call: TRBV18
d_call: .
cdr3_aa: CASSPEAGNTEAFF
cdr3_nt: TGTGCCAGCTCACCAGAAGCGGGGAACACTGAAGCTTTCTTT

clone_size: .
cdr3_length: 15
j_call: TRBJ2-3
v_call: TRBV7-2
d_call: TRBD2
cdr3_aa: CASSPAGGLADTQYF
cdr3_nt: TGTGCCAGCAGCCCGGCGGGGGGCCTGGCAGATACGCAGTATTTT

clone_size: .
cdr3_length: 14
j_call: TRBJ2-7
v_call: TRBV5-5
d_call: .
cdr3_aa: CASSRKTDSYEQYF
cdr3_nt: TGTGCCAGCAGCCGGAAAACAGACTCCTACGAGCAGTACTTC

clone_size: .
cdr3_length: 12
j_call: TRBJ2-1
v_call: TRBV6-2/TRBV6-3
d_call: .
cdr3_aa: CASSYLGGEQFF
cdr3_nt: TGTGCCAGCAGTTACTTGGGGGGAGAGCAGTTCTTC

clone_size: .
cdr3_length: 14
j_call: TRBJ2-5
v_call: TRBV5-1
d_call: .
cdr3_aa: CASSFTSSRETQYF
cdr3_nt: TGCGCCAGCAGCTTTACGAGCTCGAGGGAGACCCAGTACTTC

clone_size: once
cdr3_length: 12
j_call: TRBJ2-7
v_call: TRBV29-1
d_call: .
cdr3_aa: CSIAQGSYEQYF
cdr3_nt: TGCAGCATCGCACAGGGATCCTACGAGCAGTACTTC

clone_size: .
cdr3_length: 15
j_call: TRBJ2-5
v_call: TRBV7-6
d_call: TRBD2
cdr3_aa: CASSLGTSGRETQYF
cdr3_nt: TGTGCCAGCAGCTTAGGGACTAGCGGGCGGGAGACCCAGTACTTC

clone_size: .
cdr3_length: 16
j_call: TRBJ2-2
v_call: TRBV7-8
d_call: .
cdr3_aa: CASRYGQHVDTGELFF
cdr3_nt: TGTGCCAGCAGATACGGACAGCACGTCGACACCGGGGAGCTGTTTTTT

clone_size: .
cdr3_length: 16
j_call: TRBJ2-2
v_call: TRBV11-2
d_call: TRBD2
cdr3_aa: CASSLSGGPNTGELFF
cdr3_nt: TGTGCCAGCAGCTTAAGCGGGGGCCCGAACACCGGGGAGCTGTTTTTT

clone_size: .
cdr3_length: 12
j_call: TRBJ1-2
v_call: TRBV2
d_call: .
cdr3_aa: CASTGSYYGYTF
cdr3_nt: TGTGCCAGCACGGGTTCCTACTATGGCTACACCTTC

clone_size: once
cdr3_length: 15
j_call: TRBJ1-1
v_call: TRBV9
d_call: .
cdr3_aa: CASSAGSGGPGVAFF
cdr3_nt: TGTGCCAGCAGCGCCGGGTCGGGGGGCCCCGGGGTGGCTTTCTTT

clone_size: .
cdr3_length: 12
j_call: TRBJ1-6
v_call: TRBV6-5
d_call: .
cdr3_aa: CATGLWGSPLHF
cdr3_nt: TGTGCCACCGGACTTTGGGGTTCACCCCTCCACTTT

clone_size: many
cdr3_length: 14
j_call: TRBJ1-2
v_call: TRBV4-2
d_call: .
cdr3_aa: CASSQVGDRSGYTF
cdr3_nt: TGTGCCAGCAGCCAAGTAGGCGACAGGAGCGGCTACACCTTC

clone_size: .
cdr3_length: 16
j_call: TRBJ2-2
v_call: TRBV28
d_call: TRBD1
cdr3_aa: CASSLPGQGTTGELFF
cdr3_nt: TGTGCCAGCAGTTTACCGGGACAGGGGACAACCGGGGAGCTGTTTTTT

clone_size: .
cdr3_length: 15
j_call: TRBJ2-5
v_call: TRBV11-2
d_call: .
cdr3_aa: CASSLTPWGLETQYF
cdr3_nt: TGTGCCAGCAGCTTAACGCCGTGGGGGCTAGAGACCCAGTACTTC

clone_size: .
cdr3_length: 15
j_call: TRBJ1-1
v_call: TRBV27
d_call: TRBD1
cdr3_aa: CASSLGTDQNTEAFF
cdr3_nt: TGTGCCAGCAGTCTTGGGACAGACCAGAACACTGAAGCTTTCTTT

clone_size: .
cdr3_length: 11
j_call: TRBJ1-4
v_call: TRBV29-1
d_call: .
cdr3_aa: CSVGRGERVFF
cdr3_nt: TGCAGCGTCGGGCGGGGGGAACGGGTGTTTTTT

clone_size: .
cdr3_length: 14
j_call: TRBJ2-7
v_call: TRBV3-1/TRBV3-2
d_call: TRBD1
cdr3_aa: CASSQNRGSYEQYF
cdr3_nt: TGTGCCAGCAGCCAAAACAGGGGCTCCTACGAGCAGTACTTC

clone_size: few
cdr3_length: 13
j_call: TRBJ1-1
v_call: TRBV6-4
d_call: TRBD1
cdr3_aa: CASSPEGQATTFF
cdr3_nt: TGTGCCAGCAGTCCCGAGGGACAGGCGACGACTTTCTTT

clone_size: .
cdr3_length: 14
j_call: TRBJ1-1
v_call: TRBV30
d_call: .
cdr3_aa: CAWSVPATNTEAFF
cdr3_nt: TGTGCCTGGAGTGTACCCGCTACGAACACTGAAGCTTTCTTT

clone_size: .
cdr3_length: 15
j_call: TRBJ2-1
v_call: TRBV4-1
d_call: .
cdr3_aa: CASSQELRIRNEQFF
cdr3_nt: TGCGCCAGCAGCCAAGAATTGCGGATTAGGAATGAGCAGTTCTTC

clone_size: .
cdr3_length: 18
j_call: TRBJ1-1
v_call: TRBV6-6
d_call: TRBD1
cdr3_aa: CASSQWTGPAVLNTEAFF
cdr3_nt: TGTGCCAGCAGTCAGTGGACAGGACCCGCAGTTTTAAACACTGAAGCTTTCTTT

clone_size: few
cdr3_length: 15
j_call: TRBJ2-2
v_call: TRBV3-1/TRBV3-2
d_call: TRBD2
cdr3_aa: CASSQELGLDEELFF
cdr3_nt: TGTGCCAGCAGCCAAGAACTTGGACTAGATGAGGAGCTGTTTTTT

clone_size: once
cdr3_length: 15
j_call: TRBJ2-5
v_call: TRBV7-3
d_call: TRBD2
cdr3_aa: CASSRGLAGVETQYF
cdr3_nt: TGTGCCAGCAGCCGGGGACTAGCGGGGGTTGAGACCCAGTACTTC

clone_size: once
cdr3_length: 14
j_call: TRBJ1-4
v_call: TRBV6-6
d_call: TRBD1
cdr3_aa: CASSPDRAGEKLFF
cdr3_nt: TGTGCCAGCAGTCCAGACAGGGCAGGTGAAAAACTGTTTTTT

clone_size: .
cdr3_length: 15
j_call: TRBJ2-1
v_call: TRBV6-5
d_call: TRBD2
cdr3_aa: CASSPAGTSGHEQFF
cdr3_nt: TGTGCCAGCAGCCCAGCGGGGACTAGCGGGCATGAGCAGTTCTTC

clone_size: .
cdr3_length: 16
j_call: TRBJ2-1
v_call: TRBV6-2/TRBV6-3
d_call: TRBD2
cdr3_aa: CASSYSSGGFYNEQFF
cdr3_nt: TGTGCCAGCAGTTACTCCAGCGGGGGTTTCTACAATGAGCAGTTCTTC

clone_size: .
cdr3_length: 14
j_call: TRBJ2-3
v_call: TRBV5-1
d_call: .
cdr3_aa: CASSLDTSTDTQYF
cdr3_nt: TGCGCCAGCAGCTTGGATACTAGCACAGATACGCAGTATTTT

clone_size: few
cdr3_length: 17
j_call: TRBJ2-2
v_call: TRBV4-1
d_call: .
cdr3_aa: CASSQVDMGFNTGELFF
cdr3_nt: TGCGCCAGCAGCCAGGTCGACATGGGTTTTAACACCGGGGAGCTGTTTTTT

clone_size: .
cdr3_length: 14
j_call: TRBJ2-3
v_call: TRBV7-3
d_call: TRBD2
cdr3_aa: CASSFSGGPDTQYF
cdr3_nt: TGTGCCAGCAGCTTTAGCGGGGGACCAGATACGCAGTATTTT

clone_size: .
cdr3_length: 17
j_call: TRBJ1-2
v_call: TRBV5-1
d_call: TRBD1
cdr3_aa: CASSFGTGEGYSYGYTF
cdr3_nt: TGCGCCAGCAGCTTCGGGACAGGGGAGGGGTATAGCTATGGCTACACCTTC

clone_size: .
cdr3_length: 16
j_call: TRBJ2-3
v_call: TRBV3-1/TRBV3-2
d_call: TRBD1
cdr3_aa: CASSRNKGQLTDTQYF
cdr3_nt: TGTGCCAGCAGCCGTAACAAGGGACAGCTCACAGATACGCAGTATTTT

clone_size: .
cdr3_length: 15
j_call: TRBJ2-3
v_call: TRBV3-1/TRBV3-2
d_call: .
cdr3_aa: CASSQDQRPTDTQYF
cdr3_nt: TGTGCCAGCAGCCAAGACCAGCGGCCCACAGATACGCAGTATTTT

clone_size: few
cdr3_length: 15
j_call: TRBJ1-5
v_call: TRBV19
d_call: .
cdr3_aa: CASSPIASGNQPQHF
cdr3_nt: TGTGCCAGTAGTCCTATAGCGAGCGGCAATCAGCCCCAGCATTTT

clone_size: once
cdr3_length: 16
j_call: TRBJ1-5
v_call: TRBV14
d_call: .
cdr3_aa: CASSQGEGLSNQPQHF
cdr3_nt: TGTGCCAGCAGCCAAGGGGAGGGTCTTAGCAATCAGCCCCAGCATTTT